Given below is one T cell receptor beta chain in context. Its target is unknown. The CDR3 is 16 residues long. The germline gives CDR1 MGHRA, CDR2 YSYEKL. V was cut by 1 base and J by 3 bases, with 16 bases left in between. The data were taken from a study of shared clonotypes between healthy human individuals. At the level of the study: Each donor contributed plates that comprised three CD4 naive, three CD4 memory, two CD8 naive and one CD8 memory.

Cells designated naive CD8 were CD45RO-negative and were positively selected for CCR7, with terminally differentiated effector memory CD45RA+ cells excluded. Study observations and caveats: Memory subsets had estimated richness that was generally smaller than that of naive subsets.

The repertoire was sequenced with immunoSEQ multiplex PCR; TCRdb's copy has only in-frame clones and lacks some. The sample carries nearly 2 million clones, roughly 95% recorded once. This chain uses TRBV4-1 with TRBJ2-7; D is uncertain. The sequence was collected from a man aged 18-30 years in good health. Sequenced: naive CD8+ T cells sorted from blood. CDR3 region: CASSQGSVSLNYEQYF. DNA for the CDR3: TGCGCCAGCAGCCAAGGTTCGGTAAGCCTGAACTACGAGCAGTACTTC.